Only one count was recorded for the clone carrying this T cell receptor beta chain. The antigen remains unidentified. The CDR3 runs 14 residues. Germline assignment: CDR1 LNHDA and CDR2 SQIVND (reference sequence). V was pared by 4 bases and J by 2 bases, with 9 bases between. Clones were read by immunoSEQ multiplex PCR, and TCRdb kept only the in-frame ones, dropping some. The sample yields about 350,000 clones, 80% to 90% seen once. This sample stems from a study of Ad26.COV2.S vaccination and SARS-CoV-2 variants. Whole-study context: Recipients of Ad26.COV2.S got it intramuscularly, once or twice 56 days apart.

Findings and caveats of the study: Measures of TCR breadth and depth may have fallen short of total T cell responses.

Treatment given: 19 received Ad26.COV2.S at low or high dose, single or two shots; 5 received placebo; per-sample allocation not given. The study sampled participants on day 63 after the first vaccine or placebo injection. The sequence came from a person aged 18-60 years who received the Ad26.COV2.S COVID-19 vaccine or a placebo. The chain employs TRBV19 and TRBJ1-5; the D is unclear. The material sequenced was peripheral blood, taken in a trial of Ad26.COV2.S vaccine versus placebo. DNA for the CDR3: TGTGCCAGTAGTAGCGGGAGCCGCAATCAGCCCCAGCATTTT. The encoded protein is CASSSGSRNQPQHF.